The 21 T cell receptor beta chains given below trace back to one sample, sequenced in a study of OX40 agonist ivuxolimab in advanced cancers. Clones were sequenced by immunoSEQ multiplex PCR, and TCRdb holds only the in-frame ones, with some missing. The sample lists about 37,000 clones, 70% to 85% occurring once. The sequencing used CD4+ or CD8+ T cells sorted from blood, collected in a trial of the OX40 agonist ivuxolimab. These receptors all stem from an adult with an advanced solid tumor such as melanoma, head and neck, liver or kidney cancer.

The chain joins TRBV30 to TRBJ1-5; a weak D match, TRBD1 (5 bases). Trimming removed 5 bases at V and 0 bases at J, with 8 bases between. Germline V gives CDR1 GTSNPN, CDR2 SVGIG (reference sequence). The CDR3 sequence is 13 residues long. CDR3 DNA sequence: TGTGCCTGGGGGACCGATAGCAATCAGCCCCAGCATTTT. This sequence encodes CAWGTDSNQPQHF.

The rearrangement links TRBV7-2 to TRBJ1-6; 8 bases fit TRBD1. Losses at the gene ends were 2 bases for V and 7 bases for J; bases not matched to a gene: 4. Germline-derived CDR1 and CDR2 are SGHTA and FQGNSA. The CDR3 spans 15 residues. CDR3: CASSLSRQGNSPLHF. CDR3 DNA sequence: TGTGCCAGCAGCTTATCAAGACAGGGGAATTCACCCCTCCACTTT.

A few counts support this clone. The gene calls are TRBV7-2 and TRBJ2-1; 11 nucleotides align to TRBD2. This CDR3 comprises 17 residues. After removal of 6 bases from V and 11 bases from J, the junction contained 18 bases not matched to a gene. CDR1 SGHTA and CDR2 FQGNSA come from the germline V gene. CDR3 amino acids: CASSPPRVIAGGQKQFF. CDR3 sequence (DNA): TGTGCCAGCAGTCCCCCTAGGGTAATAGCGGGGGGGCAGAAGCAGTTCTTC.

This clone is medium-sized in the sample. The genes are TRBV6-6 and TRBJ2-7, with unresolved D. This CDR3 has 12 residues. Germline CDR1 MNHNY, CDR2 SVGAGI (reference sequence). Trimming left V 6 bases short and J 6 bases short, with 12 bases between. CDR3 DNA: TGTGCCAGCAGCCCTGGGCAGGTCGAGCAGTACTTC. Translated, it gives CASSPGQVEQYF.

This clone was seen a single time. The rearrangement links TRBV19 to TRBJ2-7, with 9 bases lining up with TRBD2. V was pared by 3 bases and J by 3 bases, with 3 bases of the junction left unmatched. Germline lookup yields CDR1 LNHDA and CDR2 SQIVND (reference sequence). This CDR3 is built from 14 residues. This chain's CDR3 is CASSISAGGYEQYF. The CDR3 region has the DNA TGTGCCAGTAGTATTTCAGCGGGAGGCTACGAGCAGTACTTC.

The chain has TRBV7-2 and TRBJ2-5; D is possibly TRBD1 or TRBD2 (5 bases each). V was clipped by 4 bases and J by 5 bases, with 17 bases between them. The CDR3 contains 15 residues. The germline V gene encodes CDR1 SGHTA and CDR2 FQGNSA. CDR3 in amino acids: CASSSFSGAVETQYF. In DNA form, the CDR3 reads TGTGCCAGCAGCTCGTTCTCCGGGGCCGTGGAGACCCAGTACTTC.

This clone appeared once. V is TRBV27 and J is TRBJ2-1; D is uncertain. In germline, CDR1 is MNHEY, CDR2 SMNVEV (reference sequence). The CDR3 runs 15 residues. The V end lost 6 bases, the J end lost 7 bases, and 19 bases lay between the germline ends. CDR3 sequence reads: CASSPSGYEGNEQFF. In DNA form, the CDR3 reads TGTGCCAGCAGCCCTTCCGGCTATGAAGGGAATGAGCAGTTCTTC.

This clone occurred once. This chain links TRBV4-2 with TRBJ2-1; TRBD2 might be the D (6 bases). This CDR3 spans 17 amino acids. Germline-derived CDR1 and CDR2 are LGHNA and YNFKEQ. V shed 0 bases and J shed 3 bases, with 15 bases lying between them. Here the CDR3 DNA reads TGTGCCAGCAGCCAAGAACCGCGGGACTCGAACTACAATGAGCAGTTCTTC. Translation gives CASSQEPRDSNYNEQFF.

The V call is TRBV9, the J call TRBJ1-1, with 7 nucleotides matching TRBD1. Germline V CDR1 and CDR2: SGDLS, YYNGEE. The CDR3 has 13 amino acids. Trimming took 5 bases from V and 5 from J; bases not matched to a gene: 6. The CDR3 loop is CASSYTGVTEAFF. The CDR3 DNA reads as TGTGCCAGCAGTTATACAGGGGTTACTGAAGCTTTCTTT.

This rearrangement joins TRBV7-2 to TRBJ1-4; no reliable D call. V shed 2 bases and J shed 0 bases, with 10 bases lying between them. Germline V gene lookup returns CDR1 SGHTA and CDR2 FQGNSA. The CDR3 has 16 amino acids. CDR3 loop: CASSLNRGPTNEKLFF. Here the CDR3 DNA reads TGTGCCAGCAGCTTAAACCGAGGCCCAACTAATGAAAAACTGTTTTTT.

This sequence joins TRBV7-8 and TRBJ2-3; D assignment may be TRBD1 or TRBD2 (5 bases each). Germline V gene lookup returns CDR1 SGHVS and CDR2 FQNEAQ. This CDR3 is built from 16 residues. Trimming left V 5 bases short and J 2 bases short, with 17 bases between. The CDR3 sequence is CASSPRGFSDTDTQYF. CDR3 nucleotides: TGTGCCAGCAGCCCACGGGGCTTTTCAGACACAGATACGCAGTATTTT.

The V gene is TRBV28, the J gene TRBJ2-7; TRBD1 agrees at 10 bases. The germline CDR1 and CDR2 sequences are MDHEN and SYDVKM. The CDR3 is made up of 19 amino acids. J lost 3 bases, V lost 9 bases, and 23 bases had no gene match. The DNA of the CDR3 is TGTGCCAGTTACCCCCCGGCAGGGACAGGGGCTTTCCTTGGCTACGAGCAGTACTTC. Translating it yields CASYPPAGTGAFLGYEQYF.

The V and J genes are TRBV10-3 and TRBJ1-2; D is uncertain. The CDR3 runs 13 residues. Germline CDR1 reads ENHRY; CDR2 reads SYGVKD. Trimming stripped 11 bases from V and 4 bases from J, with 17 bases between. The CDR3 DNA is TGTGCCTATCGGGCCGACTTCCCCTATGGCTACACCTTC. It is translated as CAYRADFPYGYTF.

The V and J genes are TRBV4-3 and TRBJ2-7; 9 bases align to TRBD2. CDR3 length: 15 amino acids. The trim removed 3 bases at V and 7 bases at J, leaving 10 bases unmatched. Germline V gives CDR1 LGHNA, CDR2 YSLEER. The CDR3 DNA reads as TGCGCCAGCAGCCAGGAATCTGGACTAGCGTTAGAGCAGTACTTC. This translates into CASSQESGLALEQYF.

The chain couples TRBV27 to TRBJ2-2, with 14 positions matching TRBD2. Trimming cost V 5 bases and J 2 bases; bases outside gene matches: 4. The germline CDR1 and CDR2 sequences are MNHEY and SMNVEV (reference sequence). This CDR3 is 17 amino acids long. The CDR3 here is CASSLGTSGGNTGELFF. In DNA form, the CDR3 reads TGTGCCAGCAGTCTCGGGACTAGCGGGGGCAACACCGGGGAGCTGTTTTTT.

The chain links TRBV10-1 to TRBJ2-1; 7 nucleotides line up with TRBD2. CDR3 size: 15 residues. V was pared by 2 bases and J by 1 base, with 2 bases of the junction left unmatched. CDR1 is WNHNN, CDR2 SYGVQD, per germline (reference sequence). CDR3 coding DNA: TGCGCCAGCAGTGAGCGGGAGGAATCCTACAATGAGCAGTTCTTC. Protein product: CASSEREESYNEQFF.

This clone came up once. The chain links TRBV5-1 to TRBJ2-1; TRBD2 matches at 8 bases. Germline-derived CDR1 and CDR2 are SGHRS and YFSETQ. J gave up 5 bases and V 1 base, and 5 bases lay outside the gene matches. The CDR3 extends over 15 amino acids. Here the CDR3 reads CASSLPLAANNEQFF. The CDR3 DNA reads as TGCGCCAGCAGCTTGCCACTAGCGGCAAACAATGAGCAGTTCTTC. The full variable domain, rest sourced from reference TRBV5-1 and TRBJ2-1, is KAGVTQTPRYLIKTRGQQVTLSCSPISGHRSVSWYQQTPGQGLQFLFEYFSETQRNKGNFPGRFSGRQFSNSRSEMNVSTLELGDSALYLCASSLPLAANNEQFFGPGTRLTVL.

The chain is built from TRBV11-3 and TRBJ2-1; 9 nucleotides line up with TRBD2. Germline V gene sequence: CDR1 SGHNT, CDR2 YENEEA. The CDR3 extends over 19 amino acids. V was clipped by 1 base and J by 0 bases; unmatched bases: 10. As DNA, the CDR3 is TGTGCCAGCAGCTTAGGTACTAGCGGGCCGTATAGCTCCTACAATGAGCAGTTCTTC. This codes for CASSLGTSGPYSSYNEQFF. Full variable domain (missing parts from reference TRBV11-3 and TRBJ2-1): EAGVVQSPRYKIIEKKQPVAFWCNPISGHNTLYWYLQNLGQGPELLIRYENEEAVDDSQLPKDRFSAERLKGVDSTLKIQPAELGDSAVYLCASSLGTSGPYSSYNEQFFGPGTRLTVL.

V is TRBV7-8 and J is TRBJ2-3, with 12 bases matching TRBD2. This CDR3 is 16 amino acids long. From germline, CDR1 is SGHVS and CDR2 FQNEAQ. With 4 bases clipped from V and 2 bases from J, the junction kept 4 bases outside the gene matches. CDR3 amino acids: CASSSSGGGPTDTQYF. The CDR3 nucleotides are TGTGCCAGCAGCTCTAGCGGGGGGGGCCCCACAGATACGCAGTATTTT.

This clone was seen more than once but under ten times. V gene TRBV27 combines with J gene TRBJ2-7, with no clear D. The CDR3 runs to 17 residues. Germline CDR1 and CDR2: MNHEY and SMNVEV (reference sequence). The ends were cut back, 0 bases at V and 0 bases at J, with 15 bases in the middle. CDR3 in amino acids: CASSLSNGRSFSYEQYF. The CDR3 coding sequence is TGTGCCAGCAGTTTATCAAACGGCCGCTCGTTCTCCTACGAGCAGTACTTC.

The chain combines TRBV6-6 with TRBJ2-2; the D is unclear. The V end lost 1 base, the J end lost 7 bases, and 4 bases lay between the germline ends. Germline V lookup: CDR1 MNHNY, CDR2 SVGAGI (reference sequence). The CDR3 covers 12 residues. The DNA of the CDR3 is TGTGCCAGCAGTTACTTCGGCGGGGAGCTGTTTTTT. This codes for CASSYFGGELFF.